This T cell receptor beta chain was recovered during a study of T cell changes during pregnancy in multiple sclerosis. The data were produced by immunoSEQ multiplex PCR, yet TCRdb's version contains in-frame clones alone and is incomplete. The sample carries approximately 59,000 clones, more than 75% recorded once. The CDR3 is 15 residues long. The germline V gene encodes CDR1 MGHDK and CDR2 SYGVNS. V dropped 6 bases and J dropped 10; count of bases not matched to a gene: 13. This receptor was obtained from a female donor in good health, enrolled as a control in a pregnancy study. The chain is built from TRBV25-1 and TRBJ2-1, with 9 bases fitting TRBD2. Sequences were derived from peripheral blood, sampled in the third trimester of pregnancy. The CDR3 coding sequence is TGTGCCAGCAGCCCTGGGATAGCGGGGGCGGGGGAGCAGTTCTTC. This translates into CASSPGIAGAGEQFF.